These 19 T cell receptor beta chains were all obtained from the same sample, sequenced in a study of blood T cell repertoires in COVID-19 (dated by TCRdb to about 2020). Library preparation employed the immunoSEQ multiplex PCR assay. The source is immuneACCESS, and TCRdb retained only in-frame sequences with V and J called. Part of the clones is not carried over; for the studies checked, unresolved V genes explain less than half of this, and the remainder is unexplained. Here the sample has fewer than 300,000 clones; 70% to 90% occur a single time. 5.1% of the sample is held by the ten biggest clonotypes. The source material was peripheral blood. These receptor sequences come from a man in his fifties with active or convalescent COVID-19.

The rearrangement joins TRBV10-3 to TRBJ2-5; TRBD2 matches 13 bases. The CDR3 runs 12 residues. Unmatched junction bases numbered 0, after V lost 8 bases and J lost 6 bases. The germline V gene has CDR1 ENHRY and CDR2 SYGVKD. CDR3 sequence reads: CAIGTSGKTQYF. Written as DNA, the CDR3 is TGTGCCATCGGGACTAGCGGGAAGACCCAGTACTTC.

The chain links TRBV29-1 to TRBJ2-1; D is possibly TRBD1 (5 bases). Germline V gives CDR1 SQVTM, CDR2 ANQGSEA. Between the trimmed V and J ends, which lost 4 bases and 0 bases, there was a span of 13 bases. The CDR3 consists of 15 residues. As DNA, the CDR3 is TGCAGCGTTGCCCGACTCGACAGCTCCTACAATGAGCAGTTCTTC. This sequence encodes CSVARLDSSYNEQFF.

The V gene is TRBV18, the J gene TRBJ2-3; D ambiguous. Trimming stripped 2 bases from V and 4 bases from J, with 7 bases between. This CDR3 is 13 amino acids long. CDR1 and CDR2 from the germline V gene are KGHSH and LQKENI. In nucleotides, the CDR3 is TGTGCCAGCTCACCATTTTTCGCAGATACGCAGTATTTT. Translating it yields CASSPFFADTQYF.

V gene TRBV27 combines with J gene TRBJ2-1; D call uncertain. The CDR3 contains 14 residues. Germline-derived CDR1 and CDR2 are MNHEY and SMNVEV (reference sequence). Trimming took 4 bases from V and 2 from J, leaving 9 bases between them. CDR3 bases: TGTGCCAGCAGTTCTAGATTCCCCTACAATGAGCAGTTCTTC. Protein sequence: CASSSRFPYNEQFF.

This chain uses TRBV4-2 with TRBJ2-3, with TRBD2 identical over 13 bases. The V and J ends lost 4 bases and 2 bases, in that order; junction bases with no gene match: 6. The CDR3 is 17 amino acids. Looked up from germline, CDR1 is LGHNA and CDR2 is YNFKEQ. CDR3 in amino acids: CASSPRTSGSPTDTQYF. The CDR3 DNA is TGTGCCAGCAGCCCGCGGACTAGCGGGAGTCCCACAGATACGCAGTATTTT.

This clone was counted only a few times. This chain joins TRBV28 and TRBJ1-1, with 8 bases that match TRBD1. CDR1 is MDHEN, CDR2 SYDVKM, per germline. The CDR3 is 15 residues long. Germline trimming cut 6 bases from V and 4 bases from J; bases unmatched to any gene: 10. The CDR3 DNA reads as TGTGCCAGCAGCGAAACAGGGGGAGGGGGCACTGAAGCTTTCTTT. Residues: CASSETGGGGTEAFF.

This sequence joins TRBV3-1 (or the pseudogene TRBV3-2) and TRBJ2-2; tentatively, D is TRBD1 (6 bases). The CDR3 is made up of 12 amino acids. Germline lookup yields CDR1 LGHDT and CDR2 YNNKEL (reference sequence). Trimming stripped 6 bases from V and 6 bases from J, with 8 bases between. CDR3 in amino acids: CASRPGAGELFF. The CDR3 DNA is TGTGCCAGCAGGCCAGGGGCCGGGGAGCTGTTTTTT.

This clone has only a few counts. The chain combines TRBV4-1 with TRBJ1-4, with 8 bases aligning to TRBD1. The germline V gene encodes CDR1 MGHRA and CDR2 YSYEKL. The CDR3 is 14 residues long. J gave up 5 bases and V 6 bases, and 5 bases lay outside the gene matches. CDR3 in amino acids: CASRGTGPNEKLFF. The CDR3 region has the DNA TGCGCCAGCAGAGGGACAGGTCCGAATGAAAAACTGTTTTTT.

The CDR3 is CAWTERRTGLGNSPLHF. For the CDR3, the DNA is TGTGCCTGGACCGAAAGACGCACAGGGTTGGGTAATTCACCCCTCCACTTT. V is TRBV30 and J is TRBJ1-6; tentatively, D is TRBD1 (6 bases). The germline V gene encodes CDR1 GTSNPN and CDR2 SVGIG (reference sequence). The V end was cut by 4 bases, the J end by 6 bases, with 22 bases between. The length of the CDR3 is 17 residues.

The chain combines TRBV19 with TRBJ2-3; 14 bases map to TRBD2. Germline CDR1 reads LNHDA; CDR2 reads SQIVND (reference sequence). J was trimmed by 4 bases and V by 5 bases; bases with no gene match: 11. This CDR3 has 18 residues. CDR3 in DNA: TGTGCCAGTAGTCCCGGACTAGCGGGAGGCCGCTCAGCAGATACGCAGTATTTT. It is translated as CASSPGLAGGRSADTQYF.

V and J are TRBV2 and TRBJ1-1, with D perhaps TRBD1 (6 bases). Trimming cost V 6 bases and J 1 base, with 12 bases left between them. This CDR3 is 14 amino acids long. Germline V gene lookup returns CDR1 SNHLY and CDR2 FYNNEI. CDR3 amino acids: CASRLTGWNTEAFF. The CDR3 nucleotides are TGTGCCAGCAGACTTACAGGGTGGAACACTGAAGCTTTCTTT.

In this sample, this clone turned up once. This chain's CDR3 is CASSDTNSGSAYEQFF. In DNA form, the CDR3 reads TGTGCCAGCAGTGATACTAATAGCGGGAGTGCCTATGAGCAGTTCTTC. The chain joins TRBV25-1 to TRBJ2-1; 9 bases match TRBD2. The CDR3 covers 16 residues. CDR1 MGHDK and CDR2 SYGVNS come from the germline V gene. Trimming removed 3 bases from V and 8 bases from J; junction bases left unmatched: 11.

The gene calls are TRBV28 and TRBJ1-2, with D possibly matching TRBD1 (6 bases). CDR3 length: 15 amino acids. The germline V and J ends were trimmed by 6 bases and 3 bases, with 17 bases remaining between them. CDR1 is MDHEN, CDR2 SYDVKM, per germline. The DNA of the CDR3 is TGTGCCAGCAGAGAGGGAGGGGGGATCTACTATGGCTACACCTTC. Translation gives CASREGGGIYYGYTF.

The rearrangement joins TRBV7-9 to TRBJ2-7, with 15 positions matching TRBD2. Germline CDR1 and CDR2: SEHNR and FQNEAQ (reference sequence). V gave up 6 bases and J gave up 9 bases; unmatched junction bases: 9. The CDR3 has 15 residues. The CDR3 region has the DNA TGTGCCAGCAGTCCAAGCTCGGGACTAGCGGGAGGGCAGTACTTC. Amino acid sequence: CASSPSSGLAGGQYF.

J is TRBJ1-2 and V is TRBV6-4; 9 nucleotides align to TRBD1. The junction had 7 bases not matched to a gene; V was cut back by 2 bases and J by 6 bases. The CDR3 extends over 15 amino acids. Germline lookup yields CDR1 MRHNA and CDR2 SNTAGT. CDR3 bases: TGTGCCAGCAGTGACCGGGACAGGGTGGAAGATGGCTACACCTTC. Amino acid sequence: CASSDRDRVEDGYTF.

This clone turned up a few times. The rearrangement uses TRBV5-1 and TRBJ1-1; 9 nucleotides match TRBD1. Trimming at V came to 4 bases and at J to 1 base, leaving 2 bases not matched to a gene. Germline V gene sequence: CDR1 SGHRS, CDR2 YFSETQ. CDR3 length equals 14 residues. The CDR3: CASSTDRGNTEAFF. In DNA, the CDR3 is TGCGCCAGCAGCACGGACAGGGGGAACACTGAAGCTTTCTTT.

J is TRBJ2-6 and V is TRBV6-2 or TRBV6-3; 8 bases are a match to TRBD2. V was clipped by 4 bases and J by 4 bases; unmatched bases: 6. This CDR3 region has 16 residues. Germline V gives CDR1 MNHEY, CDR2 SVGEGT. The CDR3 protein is CASSSAGALGANVLTF. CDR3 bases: TGTGCCAGCAGTTCAGCGGGGGCGCTGGGGGCCAACGTCCTGACTTTC.

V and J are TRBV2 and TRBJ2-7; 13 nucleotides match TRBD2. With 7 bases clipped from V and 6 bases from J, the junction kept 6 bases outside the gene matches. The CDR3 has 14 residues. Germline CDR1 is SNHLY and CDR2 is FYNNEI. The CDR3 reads CASNPGLAGLEQYF. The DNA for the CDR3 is TGTGCCAGCAACCCGGGACTAGCGGGACTCGAGCAGTACTTC.

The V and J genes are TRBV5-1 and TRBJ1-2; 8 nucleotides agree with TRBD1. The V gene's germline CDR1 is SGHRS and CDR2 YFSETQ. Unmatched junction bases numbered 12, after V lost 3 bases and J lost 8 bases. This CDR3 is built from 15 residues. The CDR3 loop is CASSSNPGTGGGYTF. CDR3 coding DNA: TGCGCCAGCAGCTCTAACCCCGGGACAGGTGGCGGCTACACCTTC.